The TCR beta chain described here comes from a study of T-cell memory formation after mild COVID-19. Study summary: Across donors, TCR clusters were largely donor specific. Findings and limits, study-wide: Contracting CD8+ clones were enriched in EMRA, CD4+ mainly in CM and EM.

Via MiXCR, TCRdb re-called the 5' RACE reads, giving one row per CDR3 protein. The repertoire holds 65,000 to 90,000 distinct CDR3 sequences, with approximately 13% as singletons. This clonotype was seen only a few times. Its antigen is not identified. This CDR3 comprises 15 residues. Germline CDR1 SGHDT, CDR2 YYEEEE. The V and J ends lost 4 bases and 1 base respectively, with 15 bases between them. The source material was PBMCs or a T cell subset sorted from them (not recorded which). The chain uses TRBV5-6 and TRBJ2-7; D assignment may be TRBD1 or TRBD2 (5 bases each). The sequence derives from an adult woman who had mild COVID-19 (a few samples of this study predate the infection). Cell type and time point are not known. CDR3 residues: CASSPGPFGSYEQYF. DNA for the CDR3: TGTGCCAGCAGCCCGGGACCTTTCGGGTCCTACGAGCAGTACTTC.